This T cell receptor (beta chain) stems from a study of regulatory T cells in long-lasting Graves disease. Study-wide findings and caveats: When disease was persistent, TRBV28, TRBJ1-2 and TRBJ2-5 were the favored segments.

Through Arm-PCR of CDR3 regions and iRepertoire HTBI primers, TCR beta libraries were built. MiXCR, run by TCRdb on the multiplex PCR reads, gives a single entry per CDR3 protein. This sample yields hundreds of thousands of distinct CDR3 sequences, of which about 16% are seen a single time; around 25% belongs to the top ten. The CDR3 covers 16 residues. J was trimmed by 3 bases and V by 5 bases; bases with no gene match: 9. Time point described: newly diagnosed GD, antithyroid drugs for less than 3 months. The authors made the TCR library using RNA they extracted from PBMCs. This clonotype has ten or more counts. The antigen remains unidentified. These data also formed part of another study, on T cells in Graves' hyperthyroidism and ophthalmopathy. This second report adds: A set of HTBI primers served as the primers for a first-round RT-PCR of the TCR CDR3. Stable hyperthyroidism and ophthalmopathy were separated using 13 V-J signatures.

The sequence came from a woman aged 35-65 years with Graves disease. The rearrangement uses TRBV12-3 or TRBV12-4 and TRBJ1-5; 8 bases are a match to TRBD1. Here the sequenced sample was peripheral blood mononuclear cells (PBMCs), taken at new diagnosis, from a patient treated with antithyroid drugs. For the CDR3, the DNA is TGTGCCAGCAGTCCCCGACAGGGGACCGCCAATCAGCCCCAGCATTTT. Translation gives CASSPRQGTANQPQHF.